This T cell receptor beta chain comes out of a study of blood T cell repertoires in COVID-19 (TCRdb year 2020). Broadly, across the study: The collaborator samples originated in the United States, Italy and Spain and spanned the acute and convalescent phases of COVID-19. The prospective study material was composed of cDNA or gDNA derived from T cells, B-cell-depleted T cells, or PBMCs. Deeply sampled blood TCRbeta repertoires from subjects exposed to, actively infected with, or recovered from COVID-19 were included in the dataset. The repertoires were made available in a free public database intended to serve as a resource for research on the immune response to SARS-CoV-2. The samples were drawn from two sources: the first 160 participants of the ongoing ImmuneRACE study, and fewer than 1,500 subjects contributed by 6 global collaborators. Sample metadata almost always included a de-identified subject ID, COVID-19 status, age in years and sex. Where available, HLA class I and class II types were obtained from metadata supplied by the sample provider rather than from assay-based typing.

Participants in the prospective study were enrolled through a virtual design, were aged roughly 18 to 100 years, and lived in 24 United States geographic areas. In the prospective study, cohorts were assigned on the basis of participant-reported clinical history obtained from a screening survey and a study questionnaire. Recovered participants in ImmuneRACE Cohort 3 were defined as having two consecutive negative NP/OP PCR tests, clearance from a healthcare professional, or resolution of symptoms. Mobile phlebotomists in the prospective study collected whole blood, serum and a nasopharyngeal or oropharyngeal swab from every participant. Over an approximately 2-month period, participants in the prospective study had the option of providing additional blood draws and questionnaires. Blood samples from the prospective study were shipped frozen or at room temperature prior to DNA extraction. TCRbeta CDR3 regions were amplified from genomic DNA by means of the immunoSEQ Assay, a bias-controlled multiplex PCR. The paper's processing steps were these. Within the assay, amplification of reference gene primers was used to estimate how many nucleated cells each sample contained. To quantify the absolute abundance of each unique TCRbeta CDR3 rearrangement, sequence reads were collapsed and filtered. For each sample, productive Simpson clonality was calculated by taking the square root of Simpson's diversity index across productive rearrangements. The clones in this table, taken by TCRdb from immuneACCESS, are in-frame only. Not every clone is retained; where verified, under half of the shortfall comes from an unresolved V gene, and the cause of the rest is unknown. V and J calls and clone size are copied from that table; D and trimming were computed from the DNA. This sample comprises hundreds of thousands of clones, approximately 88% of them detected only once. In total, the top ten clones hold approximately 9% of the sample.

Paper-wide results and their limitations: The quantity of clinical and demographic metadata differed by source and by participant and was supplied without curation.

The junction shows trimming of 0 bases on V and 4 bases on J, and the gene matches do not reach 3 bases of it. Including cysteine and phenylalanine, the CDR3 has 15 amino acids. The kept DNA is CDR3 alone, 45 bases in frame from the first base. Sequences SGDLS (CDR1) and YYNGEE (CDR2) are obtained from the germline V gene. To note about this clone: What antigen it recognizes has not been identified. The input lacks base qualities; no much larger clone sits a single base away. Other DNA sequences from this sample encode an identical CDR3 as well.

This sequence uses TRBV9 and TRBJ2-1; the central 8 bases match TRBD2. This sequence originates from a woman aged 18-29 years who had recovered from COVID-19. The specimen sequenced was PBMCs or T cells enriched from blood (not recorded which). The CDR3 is CASSVGAGGYNEQFF. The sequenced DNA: TGTGCCAGCAGCGTAGGGGCGGGGGGATACAATGAGCAGTTCTTC. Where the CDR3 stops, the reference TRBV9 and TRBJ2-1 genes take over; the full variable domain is DSGVTQTPKHLITATGQRVTLRCSPRSGDLSVYWYQQSLDQGLQFLIQYYNGEERAKGNILERFSAQQFPDLHSELNLSSLELGDSALYFCASSVGAGGYNEQFFGPGTRLTVL.